This T cell receptor (beta chain) was captured by sequencing in a study of blood T cells in healthy people across ages. The CDR3 is 16 amino acids. V was shortened by 5 bases and J by 2 bases, with 17 bases between the two germline ends. Together with a sample-barcoded 5' primer, a J-beta primer mix was included in a second PCR lasting roughly 6 to 12 cycles. TCRdb re-derived calls from the 5' RACE reads in MiXCR, one entry per CDR3 protein. This sample has just under 750,000 distinct CDR3 sequences, with around a fifth found just once. The sample comprised blood. The gene calls are TRBV12-3 or TRBV12-4 and TRBJ2-3; D may correspond to TRBD1 or TRBD2 (5 bases each). This TCR was recovered from a man aged 70-80 years in good health. In DNA, the CDR3 is TGTGCCAGCAGTCCCCGACCCCGAGGGACCACAGATACGCAGTATTTT. Protein: CASSPRPRGTTDTQYF.